Below, one T cell receptor beta chain is given with its context. Its target is unknown. The data are from a study of chemoradiotherapy in HPV16-positive cancers. General study results and limits: Non-HPV-specific T cells did not expand in tumors during treatment, whereas candidate HPV-specific clones and E7-related motifs did. The functional HPV-specific definition rests on just a couple of HPV16-positive patients. Better recurrence-free survival went with HPV-responsive T-cell expansion in HPV16-positive patients.

TCRdb's table, derived via immunoSEQ multiplex PCR, lists solely in-frame clones and lacks some. The sample includes some 8,600 clones, approximately 88% seen only once; the top ten take around 3.8%. The CDR3 consists of 17 residues. Germline CDR1 LGHNT, CDR2 FRNRAP. V dropped 5 bases and J dropped 0 bases, with 19 bases sitting between them. Repeated repertoire sampling spanned the course of chemoradiotherapy. This clonotype originated in a human donor with HPV-associated anogenital cancer. The sequences come from blood, collected from a patient who underwent chemoradiotherapy. The chain has TRBV12-5 and TRBJ1-1, with a possible D match to TRBD1 (5 bases). The CDR3 region is CASGPTPPGTMNTEAFF. The CDR3 DNA is TGTGCTAGTGGTCCTACCCCCCCCGGGACGATGAACACTGAAGCTTTCTTT.